This T cell receptor (beta chain) came from a study of blood T cell repertoires in COVID-19. Trimming took 5 bases from V and 5 from J; bases not matched to a gene: 13. The germline CDR1 and CDR2 sequences are SNHLY and FYNNEI. The length of the CDR3 is 16 residues. Original processing notes: By means of reference gene primer amplification, nucleated cell counts were estimated. Only in-frame clones appear in the TCRdb table, and some are missing; sequencing was by immunoSEQ multiplex PCR. The D gene and trimming were derived from the DNA, and the V and J assignments and clone size from that table. This sample has hundreds of thousands of clones, with 70% to 90% found just once.

The TCR comes from a man aged 35 to 55 who had recovered from COVID-19. The chain employs TRBV2 and TRBJ2-7; TRBD1 matches at 9 bases. Sequenced: PBMCs or T cells enriched from blood (not recorded which). The CDR3 bases are TGTGCCAGCAGTAGGCGCCCCGTGGACAGGGGACACGAGCAGTACTTC. This codes for CASSRRPVDRGHEQYF.